This note documents a single T cell receptor beta chain sequence. Germline trimming cut 5 bases from V and 2 bases from J; bases unmatched to any gene: 9. Germline CDR1 reads MNHEY; CDR2 reads SMNVEV (reference sequence). This CDR3 is 16 amino acids long. CD8 cells classed as naive were CD45RO-negative and positively selected for CCR7, excluding terminally differentiated effector memory CD45RA+ cells. This specimen belongs to a study of shared clonotypes between healthy human individuals. Some 30,000 T cell genomes (around 0.2 ug DNA) went into each sorted-subset replicate. The table came from immunoSEQ multiplex PCR; TCRdb's copy has only in-frame clones and leaves some out. Of a few million clones in the sample, around 93% were seen once.

The chain recombines TRBV27 with TRBJ2-7, with 10 bases that match TRBD2. Sequencing used naive CD8+ T cells from PBMCs. This sequence originates from a man in his late teens or twenties in good health. Some clones in this sample may be carry-over from other donors' samples. CDR3 sequence: CASSPPGLATPYEQYF. The CDR3 DNA reads TGTGCCAGCAGTCCACCGGGACTAGCGACACCCTACGAGCAGTACTTC.